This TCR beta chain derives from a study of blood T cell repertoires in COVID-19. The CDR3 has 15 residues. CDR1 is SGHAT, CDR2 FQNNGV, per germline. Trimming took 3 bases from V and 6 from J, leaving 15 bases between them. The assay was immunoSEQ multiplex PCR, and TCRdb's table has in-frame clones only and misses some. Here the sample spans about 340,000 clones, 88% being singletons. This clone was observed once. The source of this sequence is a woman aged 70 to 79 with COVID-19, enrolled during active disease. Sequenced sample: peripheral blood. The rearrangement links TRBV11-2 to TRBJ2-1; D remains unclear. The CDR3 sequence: CASSFSPRSINEQFF. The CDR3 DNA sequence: TGTGCCAGCAGCTTCTCCCCGAGGAGCATCAATGAGCAGTTCTTC.